The next 12 T cell receptor beta chains were all read from a single sample in a study of T cell changes during pregnancy in multiple sclerosis. Assay used: immunoSEQ multiplex PCR; TCRdb lists only in-frame clones, some missing. The sample comprises some 70,000 clones, roughly nine tenths of which are singletons, and about 0.31% rests with the top ten. Source: CD4+ T cells from peripheral blood mononuclear cells, taken in the third trimester of pregnancy. All receptors come from a female donor in good health, enrolled as a control in a pregnancy study.

The genes are TRBV28 and TRBJ1-1; TRBD1 agrees at 12 bases. CDR3 length equals 16 residues. The germline gives CDR1 MDHEN, CDR2 SYDVKM. Trimming cost V 6 bases and J 5 bases; bases outside gene matches: 10. CDR3: CASRPGTGGLGTEAFF. DNA of the CDR3: TGTGCCAGCAGGCCCGGGACAGGGGGCTTGGGAACTGAAGCTTTCTTT.

This rearrangement joins TRBV7-3 to TRBJ2-3, with D possibly matching TRBD2 (6 bases). The V and J ends lost 2 bases and 1 base respectively, with 10 bases between them. CDR3 length equals 15 residues. Germline lookup yields CDR1 SGHTA and CDR2 FQGTGA. This CDR3 is CASSLGSGGTDTQYF. CDR3 nucleotides: TGTGCCAGCAGCTTAGGTAGCGGTGGCACAGATACGCAGTATTTT.

The CDR3 DNA is TGTGCCACCAGCAGAGAAAGGAGGGCTAGCGGGCGACAAGAGACCCAGTACTTC. Translation gives CATSRERRASGRQETQYF. The chain links TRBV15 to TRBJ2-5; 8 bases fit TRBD2. After removal of 0 bases from V and 2 bases from J, the junction contained 11 bases not matched to a gene. The CDR3 loop spans 18 amino acids. In germline, CDR1 is LNHNV, CDR2 YYDKDF (reference sequence). The full variable domain, its missing parts supplied by reference TRBV15 and TRBJ2-5, is DAMVIQNPRYQVTQFGKPVTLSCSQTLNHNVMYWYQQKSSQAPKLLFHYYDKDFNNEADTPDNFQSRRPNTSFCFLDIRSPGLGDTAMYLCATSRERRASGRQETQYFGPGTRLLVL.

The V call is TRBV4-3, the J call TRBJ2-7; 7 positions agree with TRBD2. This CDR3 is built from 16 residues. Germline CDR1 is LGHNA and CDR2 is YSLEER. V lost 4 bases, J lost 5 bases, and 14 bases stayed unmatched. CDR3 region: CASSPTLAASRDEQYF. In nucleotides, the CDR3 is TGCGCCAGCAGCCCTACTCTAGCGGCGTCGAGGGACGAGCAGTACTTC.

This clone has more than one count but fewer than ten. The gene calls are TRBV25-1 and TRBJ1-1, with 7 bases lining up with TRBD1. The V segment lost 4 bases and the J segment 5 bases; nucleotides outside the gene matches: 7. Germline V gene sequence: CDR1 MGHDK, CDR2 SYGVNS. CDR3 length equals 14 residues. CDR3 sequence: CASSGGTERTEAFF. CDR3 DNA: TGTGCCAGCAGTGGAGGGACAGAGAGGACTGAAGCTTTCTTT.

The chain uses TRBV11-3 and TRBJ1-1; a possible D gene is TRBD1 (5 bases). Per the germline V gene, CDR1 is SGHNT and CDR2 is YENEEA. V was shortened by 3 bases and J by 8 bases, with 7 bases between the two germline ends. CDR3 length: 11 amino acids. The CDR3 loop reads CASSFRTEAFF. The DNA for the CDR3 is TGTGCCAGCAGCTTTAGGACAGAAGCTTTCTTT.

The rearrangement joins TRBV5-1 to TRBJ2-5, with 14 bases that match TRBD2. The CDR3 runs 17 residues. Losses at the gene ends were 4 bases for V and 3 bases for J; bases not matched to a gene: 8. From germline, CDR1 is SGHRS and CDR2 YFSETQ. The CDR3, as DNA: TGCGCCAGCAGCCCGGGACGACTAGCGGGGGGGGAAGAGACCCAGTACTTC. Translated, it gives CASSPGRLAGGEETQYF.

The J gene is TRBJ1-2, the V gene TRBV4-3, with TRBD1 as a possible D gene (5 bases). The length of the CDR3 is 15 residues. V lost 0 bases and J 7 bases, leaving 15 bases between the germline ends. Germline loops: CDR1 LGHNA, CDR2 YSLEER. CDR3 loop: CASSQDRQGKRGYTF. CDR3 DNA: TGCGCCAGCAGCCAAGATAGGCAGGGCAAACGTGGCTACACCTTC.

V usage is TRBV7-2 and J usage is TRBJ2-6, with TRBD1 identical over 8 bases. Germline V gene lookup returns CDR1 SGHTA and CDR2 FQGNSA. With 8 bases clipped from V and 0 bases from J, the junction kept 15 bases outside the gene matches. CDR3 length equals 19 residues. The DNA of the CDR3 is TGTGCCAGCCCTCCCTGGGGACAGGCCCTATACTCTGGGGCCAACGTCCTGACTTTC. As protein: CASPPWGQALYSGANVLTF.

The chain couples TRBV6-5 to TRBJ2-2, with 10 bases that match TRBD2. Unmatched junction bases numbered 5, after V lost 3 bases and J lost 4 bases. CDR1 is MNHEY and CDR2 is SVGAGI in the germline V gene. The CDR3 contains 16 residues. The CDR3 is CASSYLAGGVTGELFF. CDR3 DNA sequence: TGTGCCAGCAGTTATTTAGCGGGGGGTGTCACCGGGGAGCTGTTTTTT.

The CDR3 sequence is CASKAGDIQYF. The CDR3 DNA is TGTGCCAGCAAGGCCGGAGACATTCAGTACTTC. This chain joins TRBV2 and TRBJ2-4; no firm D call. V was clipped by 7 bases and J by 8 bases, with 9 bases between them. The length of the CDR3 is 11 residues. Germline V gene sequence: CDR1 SNHLY, CDR2 FYNNEI.

The chain recombines TRBV30 with TRBJ1-2; 10 bases match TRBD1. Germline V lookup: CDR1 GTSNPN, CDR2 SVGIG (reference sequence). The CDR3 is made up of 14 amino acids. V lost 3 bases to trimming and J lost 7 bases; unmatched junction nucleotides: 8. For the CDR3, the DNA is TGTGCCTGGAGGGAGACAGGGGGCGCGAGTGGCTACACCTTC. The encoded protein is CAWRETGGASGYTF.